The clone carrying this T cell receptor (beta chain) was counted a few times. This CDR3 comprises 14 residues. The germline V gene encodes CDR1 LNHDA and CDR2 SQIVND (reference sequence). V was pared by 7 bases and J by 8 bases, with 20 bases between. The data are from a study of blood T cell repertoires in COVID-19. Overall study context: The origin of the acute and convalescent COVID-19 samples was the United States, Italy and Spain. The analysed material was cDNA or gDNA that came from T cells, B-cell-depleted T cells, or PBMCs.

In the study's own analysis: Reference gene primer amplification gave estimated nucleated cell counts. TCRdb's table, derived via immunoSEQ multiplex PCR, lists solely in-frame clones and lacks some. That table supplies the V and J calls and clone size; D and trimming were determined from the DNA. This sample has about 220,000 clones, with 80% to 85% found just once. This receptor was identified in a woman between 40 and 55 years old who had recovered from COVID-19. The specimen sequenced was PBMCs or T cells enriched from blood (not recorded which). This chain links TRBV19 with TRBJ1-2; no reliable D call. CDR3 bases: TGTGCCAGTACCCTAATGGAGGGAAAGGAGGGCTACACCTTC. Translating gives CASTLMEGKEGYTF.